This TCR beta chain is drawn from a study of blood T cell repertoires in COVID-19. Study information: Sites across the United States, Italy and Spain contributed samples from acute and convalescent COVID-19. PBMCs, B-cell-depleted T cells, or T cells provided the cDNA or gDNA that made up the material.

In the original processing: Reference gene primer amplification in the assay estimated nucleated cell counts. Repertoires were generated with immunoSEQ multiplex PCR, while TCRdb's copy carries only in-frame clones and drops some. The V and J calls and clone size come from that table; D and trimming were worked out from the DNA. The sample has about 270,000 clones; over 75% are singletons. What was sequenced was peripheral blood. The clonotype originates from a woman aged 45-60 years with acute or convalescent COVID-19.

CDR3 DNA sequence: TGTGCCACCAGTGATTCCGGGACAGGGGGCAAAGGCTACACCTTC. This gives the protein CATSDSGTGGKGYTF. This chain uses TRBV24-1 with TRBJ1-2; 12 bases line up with TRBD1. The germline V gene encodes CDR1 KGHDR and CDR2 SFDVKD. Trimming cost V 2 bases and J 8 bases; bases outside gene matches: 5. CDR3 length: 15 amino acids.